This note documents a single T cell receptor beta chain sequence. Its antigen is undetermined. The table came from immunoSEQ multiplex PCR; TCRdb's copy has only in-frame clones and leaves some out. The sample has tens of thousands of clones, approximately 90% seen once; the top ten hold approximately 0.77%. The sample comes from a study of T cell repertoires and Cas9 in healthy adults. Background on the study: Characterization of SpCas9-reactive CD4 and CD8 T cells covered multi-effector potency, cytotoxicity and lineage.

CDR3 size: 17 residues. Per the germline V gene, CDR1 is LNHDA and CDR2 is SQIVND (reference sequence). The V gene end was trimmed by 5 bases and the J gene end by 4 bases; junction bases not matched to a gene: 11. Study-level results: SpCas9-reactive regulatory T cells reportedly mitigated SpCas9-reactive effector T cells in vitro.

J is TRBJ2-5 and V is TRBV19; 12 bases map to TRBD2. The TCR was taken from a human donor in good health. The material sequenced was CD4+ effector T cells (CD127+, CD25-, CD137-, CD154-) from PBMCs; culture status not recorded. CDR3 amino acids: CASSFFGGLAGRETQYF. The CDR3 region has the DNA TGTGCCAGTAGTTTTTTTGGCGGACTAGCGGGACGAGAGACCCAGTACTTC.